The 13 T cell receptor beta chains below come from one sample, sequenced in a study of T-cell memory formation after mild COVID-19. TCRdb reprocessed the 5' RACE reads via MiXCR and lists one record per CDR3 protein. The sample carries 270,000 or so distinct CDR3 sequences, 15% to 20% recorded once. The sequencing input was PBMCs or a T cell subset sorted from them (not recorded which). The receptors here all came from a man aged 18 to 29 who had mild COVID-19 (a few samples of this study predate the infection). Cell type and time point are not known.

V gene TRBV24-1 combines with J gene TRBJ1-5; TRBD1 is a possible D gene (5 bases). V lost 7 bases, J lost 7 bases, and 13 bases lay in between. The length of the CDR3 is 13 residues. Germline CDR1 KGHDR, CDR2 SFDVKD. CDR3 DNA sequence: TGTGCCACCAGCACAGGTGGAGGGCAGCCCCAGCATTTT. It specifies CATSTGGGQPQHF.

The V and J genes are TRBV4-3 and TRBJ1-6; D ambiguous. Deletions cut 0 bases from V and 9 bases from J, with 6 bases between. Germline-derived CDR1 and CDR2 are LGHNA and YSLEER. The CDR3 covers 13 residues. Written as DNA, the CDR3 is TGCGCCAGCAGCCAAGACGTAGGTTCACCCCTCCACTTT. This translates into CASSQDVGSPLHF.

There are a few counts of this clonotype. The chain has TRBV27 and TRBJ2-3; no clear D. V shed 6 bases and J shed 2 bases, with 9 bases lying between them. CDR3 length: 13 residues. Germline CDR1 and CDR2: MNHEY and SMNVEV (reference sequence). The CDR3: CASRTTSTDTQYF. CDR3 in DNA: TGTGCCAGCAGAACGACGTCCACAGATACGCAGTATTTT.

This clonotype was observed a few times. The V and J genes are TRBV7-2 and TRBJ1-2, with D tentatively TRBD1 (6 bases). The CDR3 consists of 14 residues. The V and J ends lost 3 bases and 7 bases respectively, with 15 bases between them. Germline V gene sequence: CDR1 SGHTA, CDR2 FQGNSA. The CDR3: CASSFNRALGGYTF. DNA for the CDR3: TGTGCCAGCAGCTTCAACAGGGCTTTGGGTGGCTACACCTTC.

The rearrangement links TRBV7-2 to TRBJ1-4, with D tentatively TRBD1 (5 bases). This CDR3 comprises 15 residues. Trimming stripped 1 base from V and 11 bases from J, with 17 bases between. CDR1 is SGHTA, CDR2 FQGNSA, per germline. CDR3 in DNA: TGTGCCAGCAGCTTAGGGCAGGGCTCGGGACGGAAACTGTTTTTT. Translated: CASSLGQGSGRKLFF.

This clonotype came up a few times. CDR3 protein: CASSLRGGPTDTQYF. CDR3 nucleotide sequence: TGCGCCAGCAGCTTACGGGGGGGCCCCACAGATACGCAGTATTTT. The chain has TRBV5-1 and TRBJ2-3, with TRBD2 matching 8 bases. Losses at the gene ends were 2 bases for V and 2 bases for J; bases not matched to a gene: 4. Per germline, CDR1 SGHRS and CDR2 YFSETQ. The CDR3 extends over 15 amino acids.

Comment on this clonotype: One end of the junction is discordant with germline, which a read error may explain. This rearrangement joins TRBV11-2 to TRBJ2-5, with D tentatively TRBD1 (5 bases). This CDR3 spans 16 amino acids. CDR1 is SGHAT, CDR2 FQNNGV, per germline. Written as DNA, the CDR3 is TGCGCCAGCAGCTTAGATCGTGGGGCGTTCCAAGAGACCCAGTACTTC. Encoded protein: CASSLDRGAFQETQYF.

The chain links TRBV20-1 to TRBJ1-6; no clear D gene. The CDR3 extends over 14 amino acids. CDR1 is DFQATT, CDR2 SNEGSKA, per germline (reference sequence). With 7 bases removed from V and 8 bases from J, the gap between germline ends came to 18 bases. CDR3 protein: CSGKAGNWDSPLHF. The CDR3 DNA reads as TGCAGTGGGAAAGCGGGGAATTGGGATTCACCCCTCCACTTT.

The chain combines TRBV2 with TRBJ2-7; either TRBD1 or TRBD2 may fit D (5 bases each). Trimming removed 8 bases at V and 2 bases at J, with 16 bases between. This CDR3 is built from 14 residues. Germline V gene sequence: CDR1 SNHLY, CDR2 FYNNEI. The CDR3 here is CASWSSGLPYEQYV. CDR3 in DNA: TGTGCCAGCTGGTCTTCGGGGCTGCCCTACGAGCAGTACGTC.

This clonotype has just a few counts. This chain uses TRBV30 with TRBJ2-7; D gene uncertain. With 0 bases removed from V and 4 bases from J, the gap between germline ends came to 4 bases. Germline CDR1 GTSNPN, CDR2 SVGIG (reference sequence). The CDR3 is 11 amino acids. CDR3 sequence reads: CAWSVRYEQYF. The CDR3 DNA reads as TGTGCCTGGAGTGTTAGGTACGAGCAGTACTTC.

This clonotype was recorded a few times. This chain links TRBV27 with TRBJ2-2; 9 bases match TRBD1. The J segment lost 1 base and the V segment lost 7 bases, leaving 10 bases of the junction unmatched. CDR1 and CDR2 (germline): MNHEY, SMNVEV (reference sequence). This CDR3 is built from 17 residues. As DNA, the CDR3 is TGTGCCAGCACACAGAATGCGGACAGGGGGAACACCGGGGAGCTGTTTTTT. It specifies CASTQNADRGNTGELFF.

The chain carries TRBV7-6 and TRBJ1-5; D possibly corresponds to TRBD1 (6 bases). There are 18 residues in the CDR3. Deletions cut 0 bases from V and 0 bases from J, with 15 bases between. Germline CDR1 is SGHVS and CDR2 is FNYEAQ. CDR3 amino acids: CASSLAAGDPSSNQPQHF. In DNA form, the CDR3 reads TGTGCCAGCAGCTTAGCGGCAGGGGACCCTTCTAGCAATCAGCCCCAGCATTTT.

This clonotype showed up just a few times. The chain couples TRBV5-1 to TRBJ2-3; D possibly uses TRBD1 or TRBD2 (5 bases each). Germline-derived CDR1 and CDR2 are SGHRS and YFSETQ. The length of the CDR3 is 15 residues. The ends were cut back, 5 bases at V and 4 bases at J, with 17 bases in the middle. The CDR3 DNA reads TGCGCCAGCAGTCCGATGCCCGGGACCGCAGATACGCAGTATTTT. Translating it yields CASSPMPGTADTQYF. Based on the CDR3 plus reference TRBV5-1 and TRBJ2-3, the full variable domain is KAGVTQTPRYLIKTRGQQVTLSCSPISGHRSVSWYQQTPGQGLQFLFEYFSETQRNKGNFPGRFSGRQFSNSRSEMNVSTLELGDSALYLCASSPMPGTADTQYFGPGTRLTVL.